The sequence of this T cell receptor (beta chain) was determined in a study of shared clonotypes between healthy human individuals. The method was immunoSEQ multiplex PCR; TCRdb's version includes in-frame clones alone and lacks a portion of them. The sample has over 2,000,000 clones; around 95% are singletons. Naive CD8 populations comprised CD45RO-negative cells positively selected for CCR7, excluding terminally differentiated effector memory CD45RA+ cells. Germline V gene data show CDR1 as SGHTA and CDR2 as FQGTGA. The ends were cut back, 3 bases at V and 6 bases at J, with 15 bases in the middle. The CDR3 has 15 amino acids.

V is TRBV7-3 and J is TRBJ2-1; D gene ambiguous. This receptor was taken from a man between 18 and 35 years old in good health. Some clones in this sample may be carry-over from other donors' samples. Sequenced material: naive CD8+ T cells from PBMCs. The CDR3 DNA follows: TGTGCCAGCAGCTTCGGCCGCGGCGCTACCAATGAGCAGTTCTTC. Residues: CASSFGRGATNEQFF.